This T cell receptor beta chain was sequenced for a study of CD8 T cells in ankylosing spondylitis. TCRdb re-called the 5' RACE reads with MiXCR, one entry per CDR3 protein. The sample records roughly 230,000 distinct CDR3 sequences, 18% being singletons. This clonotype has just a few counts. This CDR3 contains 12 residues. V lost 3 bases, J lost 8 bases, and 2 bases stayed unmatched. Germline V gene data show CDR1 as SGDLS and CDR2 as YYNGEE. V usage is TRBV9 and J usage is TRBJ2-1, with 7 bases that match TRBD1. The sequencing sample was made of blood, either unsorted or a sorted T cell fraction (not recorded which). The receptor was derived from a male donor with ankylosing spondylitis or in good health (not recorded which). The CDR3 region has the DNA TGTGCCAGCAGCGGACAGGGCTATGAGCAGTTCTTC. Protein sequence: CASSGQGYEQFF.